A selection of T cell receptor beta chains follows, all from one sample in a study of beta chain features in type 1 diabetes. The data were produced by immunoSEQ multiplex PCR, yet TCRdb's version contains in-frame clones alone and is incomplete. The table has fewer than 350,000 clones, 14% to 15% seen once. Sequences were obtained from naive CD4+ T cells from blood. The receptors were gathered from a man younger than 30 with type 1 diabetes. Each CDR3 is given with its conserved first and last residue. The D gene is left open where the match is weak. Not all rows give a size; the values are once, few, many and, for expanded clones, a class.

d_gene	v_gene	abundance	j_gene	CDR3nt	CDR3aa
NA	TRBV18	few	TRBJ1-1	TGTGCCAGCTCACCACGAGACACTGAAGCTTTCTTT	CASSPRDTEAFF
TRBD2	TRBV28	NA	TRBJ2-5	TGTGCCAGCAGAGCGGGAGTCCCCACGGAGACCCAGTACTTC	CASRAGVPTETQYF
NA	TRBV30	NA	TRBJ1-1	TGTGCCTGGAGCCTACAGGGGAACACTGAAGCTTTCTTT	CAWSLQGNTEAFF
TRBD2	TRBV5-6	few	TRBJ2-7	TGTGCCAGCAGCCCCGAGCCGACTAGCGCGCACGAGCAGTACTTC	CASSPEPTSAHEQYF
NA	TRBV5-1	few	TRBJ2-5	TGCGCCAGCAGCTTGGACAGGGGGGGAGAGACCCAGTACTTC	CASSLDRGGETQYF
TRBD1	TRBV10-3	few	TRBJ2-5	TGTGCCATCAGTGCCCGAGGACAGGGAACTGAAGAGACCCAGTACTTC	CAISARGQGTEETQYF
NA	TRBV19	NA	TRBJ1-5	TGTGCCAGTACCGAGGGATATAGCAATCAGCCCCAGCATTTT	CASTEGYSNQPQHF
NA	TRBV29-1	NA	TRBJ2-7	TGCAGCGTTGCTGGAGGGAGTATCTCCTACGAGCAGTACTTC	CSVAGGSISYEQYF
TRBD1	TRBV9	NA	TRBJ2-3	TGTGCCAGCAGTCCCCCGGGGGACAGGGTGTATACGCAGTATTTT	CASSPPGDRVYTQYF
NA	TRBV27	NA	TRBJ1-2	TGTGCCAGCAGCCCACAGGAGAATAACTATGGCTACACCTTC	CASSPQENNYGYTF
TRBD1	TRBV30	few	TRBJ1-5	TGTGCCTGGAGGAAACAGGGGGGTGGCAATCAGCCCCAGCATTTT	CAWRKQGGGNQPQHF
TRBD2	TRBV28	few	TRBJ2-7	TGTGCCAGCAGAATCTCGGGGGGACGTAAGCAGTACTTC	CASRISGGRKQYF
TRBD2	TRBV2	few	TRBJ2-5	TGTGCCAGCAGAACCGGGACTAGCGGGATAGGGACCCAGTACTTC	CASRTGTSGIGTQYF
NA	TRBV28	NA	TRBJ2-4	TGTGCCAGCAGTTTAGGAGGGTTTAAAAACATTCAGTACTTC	CASSLGGFKNIQYF
TRBD1	TRBV9	few	TRBJ2-5	TGTGCCAGCAGCGTAGCGTTCCGGGACAGGGGCGGTCAAGAGACCCAGTACTTC	CASSVAFRDRGGQETQYF
TRBD2	TRBV7-2	few	TRBJ2-3	TGTGCCAGCAGCTTAGTTGGCGGGGGGCAAAATACGCAGTATTTT	CASSLVGGGQNTQYF
TRBD1	TRBV29-1	NA	TRBJ1-2	TGCAGCGTTGATTTTGGGACAGCTAACTATGGCTACACCTTC	CSVDFGTANYGYTF
NA	TRBV6-5	NA	TRBJ2-7	TGTGCCAGCAGTGTCAGGCTCTCTTACGAACAGTACTTC	CASSVRLSYEQYF
NA	TRBV9	NA	TRBJ2-1	TGTGCCAGCAGCGTACTCCAGAACAATGAGCAGTTCTTC	CASSVLQNNEQFF
TRBD2	TRBV6-5	NA	TRBJ2-1	TGTGCCACCCTGAGGCTAGCGGGTCATGAGCAGTTCTTC	CATLRLAGHEQFF
NA	TRBV11-2	NA	TRBJ2-6	TGTGCCAGCAGCCGCGACATCGGTTCTTCTGGGGCCAACGTCCTGACTTTC	CASSRDIGSSGANVLTF
NA	TRBV7-9	few	TRBJ1-2	TGTGCCAGCAGCCGGACAGACAACTATGGCTACACCTTC	CASSRTDNYGYTF
TRBD1	TRBV6-1	few	TRBJ2-5	TGTGCCATCCGGGGACAGGGGCAGACCCAGTACTTC	CAIRGQGQTQYF
NA	TRBV28	NA	TRBJ2-3	TGTGCCAGCAGCCCCCGGAGGGATACGCAGTATTTT	CASSPRRDTQYF
NA	TRBV30	few	TRBJ2-5	TGTGCCTGGAGTTCGGGGTTGGGGGAGACCCAGTACTTC	CAWSSGLGETQYF
TRBD1	TRBV29-1	NA	TRBJ1-1	TGCAGCGTTGTAGTCAGGGGGGAAATTGTTGAAGCTTTCTTT	CSVVVRGEIVEAFF
NA	TRBV11-2	few	TRBJ2-5	TGTGCCAGCAGCTTAGAAATAGTTCCACAAGAGACCCAGTACTTC	CASSLEIVPQETQYF
NA	TRBV7-9	few	TRBJ2-5	TGTGCCAGCAGCAAGCGAACAGGGACCGAAGAGACCCAGTACTTC	CASSKRTGTEETQYF
TRBD1	TRBV5-1	NA	TRBJ2-7	TGCGCCAGCAGGAGCGGACAGGGCTACGAGCAGTACTTC	CASRSGQGYEQYF
NA	TRBV5-1	NA	TRBJ2-3	TGCGCCAGCAGCTTGGATGGCAGGGGAACAGATACGCAGTATTTT	CASSLDGRGTDTQYF
TRBD1	TRBV4-3	few	TRBJ2-2	TGCGCCAGCAGGTACCGCCGGGACAGGGGCTCCGGGGAGCTGTTTTTT	CASRYRRDRGSGELFF
TRBD2	TRBV30	NA	TRBJ2-1	TGTGCCTGGAGTGTCAGCGGGAGTGGGAATGAGCAGTTCTTC	CAWSVSGSGNEQFF
TRBD1	TRBV11-2	few	TRBJ2-6	TGTGCCAGCAGCTTGACAGGGGCTGGGGCCAACGTCCTGACTTTC	CASSLTGAGANVLTF
TRBD1	TRBV2	NA	TRBJ2-5	TGTGCCAGCAGGCCTTGGGGACAGGGTGCGGAGACCCAGTACTTC	CASRPWGQGAETQYF
TRBD1	TRBV10-1	few	TRBJ2-7	TGCGCCAGCAGTTCACAGGGGACCCGTGAGCAGTACTTC	CASSSQGTREQYF
TRBD1	TRBV11-2	once	TRBJ2-1	TGTGCCAGCAGCTTTGGACAGGGGAAGAATGAGCAGTTCTTC	CASSFGQGKNEQFF
NA	TRBV5-1	NA	TRBJ1-4	TGCGCCAGCAGCTTGGTGTTCCAGGGAGGTGAAAAACTGTTTTTT	CASSLVFQGGEKLFF
NA	TRBV6-6	NA	TRBJ1-2	TGTGCCAGCAGCCTAAACAGGGAGAGCGGCTACACCTTC	CASSLNRESGYTF
NA	TRBV2	NA	TRBJ2-1	TGTGCCAGCAGTGTAGGGAGGCTAACGAATGAGCAGTTCTTC	CASSVGRLTNEQFF
NA	TRBV6-5	few	TRBJ2-3	TGTGCCAGCAGTTCCACAGGGTACATCACAGATACGCAGTATTTT	CASSSTGYITDTQYF
NA	TRBV5-1	few	TRBJ2-1	TGCGCCAGTGGGGCAGGAATGTCTGATGAGCAGTTCTTC	CASGAGMSDEQFF
NA	TRBV5-1	NA	TRBJ2-7	TGCGCCAGCAGCTTGGGGACACTGCTAGGGGCCGAGCAGTACTTC	CASSLGTLLGAEQYF
NA	TRBV19	NA	TRBJ1-2	TGTGCCAGTAGTTTTCCGGGGAATGGCTACACCTTC	CASSFPGNGYTF
TRBD1	TRBV28	few	TRBJ1-1	TGTGCCAGCAGTTTTGTAGGACAGGGGAGAGCTGAAGCTTTCTTT	CASSFVGQGRAEAFF
NA	TRBV30	few	TRBJ1-2	TGTGCCTGGAGTGAGACAGGTTCTATTGGCTACACCTTC	CAWSETGSIGYTF
TRBD1	TRBV7-2	few	TRBJ1-1	TGTGCCAGCAGCTATGGGACAGGGACAGGCACTGAAGCTTTCTTT	CASSYGTGTGTEAFF
NA	TRBV7-2	few	TRBJ2-1	TGTGCCAGCAGCTTAGACGGGTCCGTGTACAATGAGCAGTTCTTC	CASSLDGSVYNEQFF
NA	TRBV19	few	TRBJ2-5	TGTGCCAGTAGTATAGATCCTAGCGCCCAAGAGACCCAGTACTTC	CASSIDPSAQETQYF
NA	TRBV4-2	NA	TRBJ2-7	TGTGCCAGCAGCCAAGAGGCAGGGCGAAGCTACGAGCAGTACTTC	CASSQEAGRSYEQYF
TRBD1	TRBV10-3	NA	TRBJ1-2	TGTGCCACTTTGCCGGACGGACAGGGGAGCGGCTACACCTTC	CATLPDGQGSGYTF
NA	TRBV30	few	TRBJ2-7	TGTGCCTGGGGAAGACAGGGAGGAGTGTCCGAGCAGTACTTC	CAWGRQGGVSEQYF
NA	TRBV11-2	few	TRBJ2-1	TGTGCCAGCAGCCTCACGGGGGAGGTATACTACAATGAGCAGTTCTTC	CASSLTGEVYYNEQFF
NA	TRBV28	few	TRBJ1-1	TGTGCCAGCAGGTTACAGGGCCCGGTGGGAGCTTTCTTT	CASRLQGPVGAFF